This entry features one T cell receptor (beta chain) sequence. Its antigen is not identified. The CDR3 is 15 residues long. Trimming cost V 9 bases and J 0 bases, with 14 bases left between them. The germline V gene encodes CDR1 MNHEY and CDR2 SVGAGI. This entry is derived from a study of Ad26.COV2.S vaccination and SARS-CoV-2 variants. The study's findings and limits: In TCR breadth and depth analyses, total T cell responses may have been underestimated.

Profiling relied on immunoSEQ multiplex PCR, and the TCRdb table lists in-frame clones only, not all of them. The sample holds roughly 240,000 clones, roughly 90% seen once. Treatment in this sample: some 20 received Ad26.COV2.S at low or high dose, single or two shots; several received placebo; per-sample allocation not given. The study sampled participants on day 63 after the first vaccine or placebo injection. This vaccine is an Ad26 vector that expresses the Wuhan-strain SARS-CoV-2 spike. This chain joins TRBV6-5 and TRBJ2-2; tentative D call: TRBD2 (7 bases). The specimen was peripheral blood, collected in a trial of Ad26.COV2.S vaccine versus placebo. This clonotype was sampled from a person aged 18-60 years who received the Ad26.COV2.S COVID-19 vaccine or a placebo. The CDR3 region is CARRGGTSNTGELFF. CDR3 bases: TGTGCCAGAAGGGGGGGGACTTCGAACACCGGGGAGCTGTTTTTT.